This T cell receptor beta chain came from a study of shared clonotypes between healthy human individuals. Researchers divided each subset's genomic DNA evenly across several immunoSEQ plates. Data came from immunoSEQ multiplex PCR; TCRdb stores just in-frame clones and leaves some out. The sample yields 2 million to 2.5 million clones, 80% to 95% seen once. The germline CDR1 and CDR2 sequences are SGHAT and FQNNGV. Trimming stripped 4 bases from V and 0 bases from J, with 13 bases between. The CDR3 totals 16 residues. This sequence was found in a man aged 18 to 35 in good health. Some clones in this sample may be carry-over from other donors' samples. The sample consisted of naive CD4+ T cells from PBMCs. The subset: CD45RA+ positively selected. The chain is built from TRBV11-2 and TRBJ2-1; D not certain. The CDR3 DNA reads TGTGCCAGCAGCTCCCCGGACCTGAGCTCCTACAATGAGCAGTTCTTC. Protein product: CASSSPDLSSYNEQFF. The whole variable domain, remainder taken from reference TRBV11-2 and TRBJ2-1, is EAGVAQSPRYKIIEKRQSVAFWCNPISGHATLYWYQQILGQGPKLLIQFQNNGVVDDSQLPKDRFSAERLKGVDSTLKIQPAKLEDSAVYLCASSSPDLSSYNEQFFGPGTRLTVL.